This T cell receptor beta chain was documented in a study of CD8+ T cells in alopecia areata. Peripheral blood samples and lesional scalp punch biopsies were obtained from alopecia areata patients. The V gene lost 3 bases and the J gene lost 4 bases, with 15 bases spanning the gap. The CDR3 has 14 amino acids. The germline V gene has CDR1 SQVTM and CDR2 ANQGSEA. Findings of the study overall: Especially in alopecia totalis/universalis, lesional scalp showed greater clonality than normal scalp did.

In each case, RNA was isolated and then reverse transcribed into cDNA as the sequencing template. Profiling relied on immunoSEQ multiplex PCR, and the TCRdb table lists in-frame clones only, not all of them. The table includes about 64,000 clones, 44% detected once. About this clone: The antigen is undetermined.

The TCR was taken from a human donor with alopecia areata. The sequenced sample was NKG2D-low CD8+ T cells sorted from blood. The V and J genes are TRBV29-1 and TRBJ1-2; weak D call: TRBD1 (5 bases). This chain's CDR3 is CSVDRGVVGYGYTF. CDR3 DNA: TGCAGCGTTGACCGAGGGGTGGTAGGCTATGGCTACACCTTC.